This is a list of T cell receptor beta chains from one sample in a study of blood T cells in healthy people across ages. From the 5' RACE reads, TCRdb called clonotypes with MiXCR, one entry per CDR3 protein. This sample yields a few hundred thousand distinct CDR3 sequences, of which approximately 52% are seen a single time; 51% belongs to the top ten. Sequencing input: blood. Receptors originate from a man between 60 and 70 years old in good health. The CDR3 runs from the conserved cysteine through the conserved F or W. D genes are given only for firm matches. Part of the rows lack a size; the others show once, few, many or a class for expanded clones.

DNA: TGTGCCAGCAGTGATGCTCTAACAATGAACTATGGCTACACCTTC; CDR3: CASSDALTMNYGYTF; J: TRBJ1-2; length: 15; V: TRBV25-1; D: -; size: -
DNA: TGTGCCAGCAGTCCTATTCTAGCGGGAGTGTACGAGCAGTACTTC; CDR3: CASSPILAGVYEQYF; J: TRBJ2-7; length: 15; V: TRBV28; D: TRBD2; size: many
DNA: TGTGCCAGCAGCTTGGTACTGAGCTCCTACAATGAGCAGTTCTTC; CDR3: CASSLVLSSYNEQFF; J: TRBJ2-1; length: 15; V: TRBV5-6; D: -; size: -
DNA: TGTGCCATCAGTGAGTCGAGGCTTGGTGAGCAGTACTTC; CDR3: CAISESRLGEQYF; J: TRBJ2-5; length: 13; V: TRBV10-3; D: -; size: many
DNA: TGCGCCAGCAGTGCAGCCCGGGACAGGCTCACAGATACGCAGTATTTT; CDR3: CASSAARDRLTDTQYF; J: TRBJ2-3; length: 16; V: TRBV10-2; D: TRBD1; size: -
DNA: TGTGCCAGCAGTGAAGCGCGCCGGTCTGGGGCCAACGTCCTGACTTTC; CDR3: CASSEARRSGANVLTF; J: TRBJ2-6; length: 16; V: TRBV6-1; D: -; size: -
DNA: TGTGCCACCAGTGATCTCCGGGACCAAGAGACCCAGTACTTC; CDR3: CATSDLRDQETQYF; J: TRBJ2-5; length: 14; V: TRBV24-1; D: -; size: -
DNA: TGTGCCAGCAGCCAAGTGCGGAATCAGCCCCAGCATTTT; CDR3: CASSQVRNQPQHF; J: TRBJ1-5; length: 13; V: TRBV3-1; D: -; size: few
DNA: TGTGCCAGCGGAAAGGGGTTAGCCAAAAACATTCAGTACTTC; CDR3: CASGKGLAKNIQYF; J: TRBJ2-4; length: 14; V: TRBV28; D: -; size: many
DNA: TGTGCCAGCAGCGGGGGACAGGCCCAAGAGACCCAGTACTTC; CDR3: CASSGGQAQETQYF; J: TRBJ2-5; length: 14; V: TRBV3-1; D: TRBD1; size: -
DNA: TGTGCCAGCAGCTTATTGATGGACAGGGATCACGAGCAGTACTTC; CDR3: CASSLLMDRDHEQYF; J: TRBJ2-7; length: 15; V: TRBV7-3; D: TRBD1; size: -
DNA: TGTGCCAGCAGGGAACCGGGACACACTCGGCGGGAGCAGTACTTC; CDR3: CASREPGHTRREQYF; J: TRBJ2-7; length: 15; V: TRBV7-4; D: -; size: -
DNA: TGTGCCAGCAGCTTAGCGCGCAAGGGTCTAAGCTCTGGGGCCAACGTCCTGACTTTC; CDR3: CASSLARKGLSSGANVLTF; J: TRBJ2-6; length: 19; V: TRBV7-8; D: -; size: many
DNA: TGTGCCAGCAGTTTATTTCGGGGGGGGCTGAGCTCCTACAATGAGCAGTTCTTC; CDR3: CASSLFRGGLSSYNEQFF; J: TRBJ2-1; length: 18; V: TRBV28; D: TRBD2; size: -
DNA: TGTGCCAGCAGTGACCACGCGCCGACAGGGCATTACGAGCAGTACTTC; CDR3: CASSDHAPTGHYEQYF; J: TRBJ2-7; length: 16; V: TRBV27; D: TRBD1; size: -
DNA: TGTGCCAGCAGCTTCCCAGGGGGGGGGTACAATGAGCAGTTCTTC; CDR3: CASSFPGGGYNEQFF; J: TRBJ2-1; length: 15; V: TRBV7-8; D: -; size: -
DNA: TGCAGTGCTAGAGTCCAGGGCCTCTACGAGCAGTACTTC; CDR3: CSARVQGLYEQYF; J: TRBJ2-7; length: 13; V: TRBV20-1; D: -; size: -
DNA: TGTGCCAGCAGGAGGGCCGGGGGACTAGTGAATGAGCAGTTCTTC; CDR3: CASRRAGGLVNEQFF; J: TRBJ2-1; length: 15; V: TRBV27; D: TRBD2; size: -
DNA: TGTGCCATCGGAACCTCCGGAGATACGCAGTATTTT; CDR3: CAIGTSGDTQYF; J: TRBJ2-3; length: 12; V: TRBV10-3; D: -; size: once
DNA: TGTGCCACCAGTCAAACTAGCGGGAGGGCATCCGAGACCCAGTACTTC; CDR3: CATSQTSGRASETQYF; J: TRBJ2-5; length: 16; V: TRBV24-1; D: TRBD2; size: -
DNA: TGTGCCGTCAGTGAGACGAGCTATAGCTACATCTTC; CDR3: CAVSETSYSYIF; J: TRBJ1-2; length: 12; V: TRBV10-3; D: -; size: -
DNA: TGTGCCAGCAGCCGACTCGACACGAATACTGAAGCTTTCTTT; CDR3: CASSRLDTNTEAFF; J: TRBJ1-1; length: 14; V: TRBV9; D: -; size: -
DNA: TGTGCCAGCAGCAAGGGGGACAGGGTCCTGGGGGAGCAGTACTTC; CDR3: CASSKGDRVLGEQYF; J: TRBJ2-4; length: 15; V: TRBV14; D: TRBD1; size: -
DNA: TGTGCCAGCAGCCAAACTAGCGGGGGGGCTGGGGAGACCCAGTACTTC; CDR3: CASSQTSGGAGETQYF; J: TRBJ2-5; length: 16; V: TRBV6-6; D: TRBD2; size: few
DNA: TGTGCCAGCAGCTTAGGGAGTTTGGAGACCGATACGCAGTATTTT; CDR3: CASSLGSLETDTQYF; J: TRBJ2-3; length: 15; V: TRBV7-3; D: -; size: few